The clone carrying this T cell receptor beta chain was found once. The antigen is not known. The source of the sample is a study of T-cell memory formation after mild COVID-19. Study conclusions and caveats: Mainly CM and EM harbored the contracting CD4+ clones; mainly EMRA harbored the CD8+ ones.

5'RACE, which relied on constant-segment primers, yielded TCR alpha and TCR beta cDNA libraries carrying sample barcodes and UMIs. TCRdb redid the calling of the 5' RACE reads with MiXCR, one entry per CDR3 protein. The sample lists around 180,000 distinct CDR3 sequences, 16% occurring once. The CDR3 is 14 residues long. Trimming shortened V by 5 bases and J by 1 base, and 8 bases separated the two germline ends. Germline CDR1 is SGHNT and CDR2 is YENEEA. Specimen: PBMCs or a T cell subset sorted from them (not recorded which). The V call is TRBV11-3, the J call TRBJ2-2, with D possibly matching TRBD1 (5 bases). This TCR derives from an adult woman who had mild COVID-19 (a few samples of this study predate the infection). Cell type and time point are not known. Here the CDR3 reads CASSGRVNTGELFF. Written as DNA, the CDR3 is TGTGCCAGCAGCGGCAGGGTGAACACCGGGGAGCTGTTTTTT.